This TCR beta chain was found in a study of T-cell memory formation after mild COVID-19. TCRdb fed the 5' RACE reads into MiXCR, producing one record per CDR3 protein. The repertoire holds 250,000 to 300,000 distinct CDR3 sequences, with roughly 17% as singletons. The CDR3 covers 14 residues. The ends lost 6 bases at V and 5 bases at J; junction bases unmatched: 8. Germline CDR1 SGHVS, CDR2 FNYEAQ. Material: PBMCs or a T cell subset sorted from them (not recorded which). The TCR sequence derives from a man aged 18-30 years who had mild COVID-19 (a few samples of this study predate the infection). Cell type and time point are not known. This chain uses TRBV7-6 with TRBJ2-3; 7 nucleotides line up with TRBD2. DNA of the CDR3: TGTGCCAGCAGTTTTCTCGCGGGGGTAGATACGCAGTATTTT. This codes for CASSFLAGVDTQYF.